The clone carrying this T cell receptor (beta chain) showed up just once. This sample was included in a study of blood T cell repertoires in COVID-19. As for the study in general: Acute and convalescent COVID-19 specimens originated in the United States, Italy and Spain. Sample material is recorded as cDNA or gDNA derived from T cells, B-cell-depleted T cells, or PBMCs.

Per the original methods: Amplification of reference gene primers was used by the study to estimate nucleated cell counts. TCRdb's copy holds only in-frame clones and misses some; the assay was immunoSEQ multiplex PCR. V, J and clone size are those of that table, while D and trimming were read from the DNA. The data show 17,000 or so clones, about nine tenths seen once. Sequenced material: peripheral blood. The receptor's source is a man in his fifties or sixties with active COVID-19.

CDR3 bases: TGTGCCAGCAGCGTTTCAAGCGGGGGCAATCAGCCCCAGCATTTT. It specifies CASSVSSGGNQPQHF. V and J are TRBV9 and TRBJ1-5; D not resolved. Trimming left V 2 bases short and J 2 bases short, with 11 bases between. The CDR3 spans 15 residues. The germline V gene encodes CDR1 SGDLS and CDR2 YYNGEE.